The 3 T cell receptor beta chains listed next were all sequenced from one sample in a study of control samples from healthy donors and cancer patients. TCRdb's table, derived via immunoSEQ multiplex PCR, lists solely in-frame clones and lacks some. The profile shows approximately 41,000 clones, about 94% of them singletons. Specimen: blood. Receptor source: a man aged 55 to 70 in good health.

The chain uses TRBV10-3 and TRBJ1-3; D gene unclear. Germline V lookup: CDR1 ENHRY, CDR2 SYGVKD. The CDR3 spans 13 residues. V gave up 11 bases and J gave up 2 bases, with 13 bases separating them. CDR3 amino acids: CAVRTEPGNTIYF. The CDR3 DNA is TGTGCCGTCCGGACGGAGCCTGGAAACACCATATATTTT.

The chain joins TRBV4-2 to TRBJ2-3; 12 bases align to TRBD2. Germline lookup yields CDR1 LGHNA and CDR2 YNFKEQ. The CDR3 is 16 residues long. J was trimmed by 8 bases and V by 4 bases; bases with no gene match: 10. CDR3 sequence reads: CASSPPSGRAVGTQYF. The CDR3 DNA is TGTGCCAGCAGCCCCCCTAGCGGGAGGGCCGTTGGTACGCAGTATTTT.

J is TRBJ1-3 and V is TRBV11-3, with TRBD1 matching over 9 bases. The CDR3 is made up of 15 amino acids. V lost 5 bases and J lost 4; bases outside the gene matches: 6. Per the germline V gene, CDR1 is SGHNT and CDR2 is YENEEA. CDR3 sequence (DNA): TGTGCCAGCAGCCCGGGACAGGGCCCCGGAAACACCATATATTTT. This gives the protein CASSPGQGPGNTIYF.